Each of the 12 T cell receptor beta chains below was sequenced from the same sample in a study of T cell repertoires in urothelial bladder cancer. The protocol was immunoSEQ multiplex PCR, while the TCRdb copy is restricted to in-frame clones and leaves out a portion. This table holds under 13,000 clones, more than 60% found once. The sequenced sample consisted of tumor-infiltrating cells from bladder cancer. The receptors derive from a human donor with a benign inflammatory bladder lesion.

This chain joins TRBV19 and TRBJ1-1, with a tentative D call TRBD1 (5 bases). This CDR3 region has 15 residues. The V end lost 7 bases, the J end lost 1 base, and 16 bases lay between the germline ends. CDR1 is LNHDA, CDR2 SQIVND, per germline (reference sequence). In nucleotides, the CDR3 is TGTGCCAGTAAAAGGGAAGGGGTGCCGAACACTGAAGCTTTCTTT. Translated, it gives CASKREGVPNTEAFF.

This clone has more than one count but fewer than ten. This chain connects TRBV18 to TRBJ1-1, with unresolved D. CDR1 is KGHSH, CDR2 LQKENI, per germline. Trimming took off 1 base at V and 0 bases at J, with 6 bases between the two ends. The CDR3 has 14 residues. The CDR3 DNA sequence: TGTGCCAGCTCACCACGCGATGTGAACACTGAAGCTTTCTTT. It codes for CASSPRDVNTEAFF.

The V gene is TRBV6-5, the J gene TRBJ1-2; D possibly corresponds to TRBD1 (5 bases). Per the germline V gene, CDR1 is MNHEY and CDR2 is SVGAGI. The length of the CDR3 is 14 residues. DNA of the CDR3: TGTGCGAGTTCTGATTACAGCCTGGGGGGTGGCTACACCTTC. Its translation is CASSDYSLGGGYTF.

J is TRBJ2-3 and V is TRBV7-2; 8 bases are shared with TRBD2. Germline loops: CDR1 SGHTA, CDR2 FQGNSA. The CDR3 loop spans 16 amino acids. V lost 5 bases and J lost 2; bases outside the gene matches: 9. The CDR3 DNA sequence: TGTGCCAGCAGCACGCGAGCGGGGGCCCTCACAGATACGCAGTATTTT. Its protein product is CASSTRAGALTDTQYF.

The count of this clone is one. The chain combines TRBV9 with TRBJ2-3; 8 nucleotides match TRBD2. CDR1 SGDLS and CDR2 YYNGEE come from the germline V gene. The CDR3 has 15 amino acids. J lost 0 bases, V lost 2 bases, and 2 bases had no gene match. CDR3 region: CASSVRLASTDTQYF. The CDR3 DNA reads TGTGCCAGCAGCGTCCGACTAGCGAGCACAGATACGCAGTATTTT.

The rearrangement uses TRBV7-2 and TRBJ2-2; D unclear. The CDR3 runs 16 residues. Germline V lookup: CDR1 SGHTA, CDR2 FQGNSA. V gave up 3 bases and J gave up 7 bases, with 18 bases separating them. The DNA for the CDR3 is TGTGCCAGCAGCTTTACATCTTTAAGCCCTGTCGGGGAGCTGTTTTTT. Translating gives CASSFTSLSPVGELFF.

The chain is built from TRBV6-1 and TRBJ1-1; a possible D gene is TRBD1 (6 bases). Germline V CDR1 and CDR2: MNHNS, SASEGT. The CDR3 totals 13 residues. V was cut by 6 bases and J by 3 bases, with 11 bases left in between. This CDR3 is CASRNTGYTEAFF. The DNA for the CDR3 is TGTGCCAGCAGGAACACAGGGTACACTGAAGCTTTCTTT.

The genes are TRBV5-1 and TRBJ2-1, with 10 positions matching TRBD2. V lost 4 bases, J lost 1 base, and 5 bases stayed unmatched. Germline V gene lookup returns CDR1 SGHRS and CDR2 YFSETQ. The CDR3 covers 16 residues. The CDR3 DNA reads as TGCGCCAGCAGCAGGCAAGCGGGGGGGTCCTACAATGAGCAGTTCTTC. It codes for CASSRQAGGSYNEQFF.

The gene calls are TRBV29-1 and TRBJ2-7, with D hard to call. The V gene lost 4 bases and the J gene lost 0 bases, with 7 bases spanning the gap. The CDR3 extends over 12 amino acids. Germline values: CDR1 SQVTM, CDR2 ANQGSEA. The CDR3 here is CSVALSSYEQYF. In DNA, the CDR3 is TGCAGCGTTGCCCTGAGCTCCTACGAGCAGTACTTC.

V is TRBV10-2 and J is TRBJ2-1; 10 bases match TRBD1. This CDR3 has 14 residues. V lost 5 bases and J lost 4; bases outside the gene matches: 2. CDR1 WSHSY and CDR2 SAAADI come from the germline V gene. The DNA for the CDR3 is TGCGCCAGCAGTCCGGGACAGGGGTACAATGAGCAGTTCTTC. It yields the protein CASSPGQGYNEQFF.

This chain links TRBV28 with TRBJ2-2, with TRBD1 matching 9 bases. With V trimmed by 5 bases and J by 1 base, 5 bases remained unmatched. Germline-derived CDR1 and CDR2 are MDHEN and SYDVKM. The CDR3 totals 16 residues. CDR3 loop: CASSEPGQGNTGELFF. The CDR3 DNA reads TGTGCCAGCAGTGAACCGGGACAGGGGAACACCGGGGAGCTGTTTTTT. Complete variable domain (other parts from reference TRBV28 and TRBJ2-2): DVKVTQSSRYLVKRTGEKVFLECVQDMDHENMFWYRQDPGLGLRLIYFSYDVKMKEKGDIPEGYSVSREKKERFSLILESASTNQTSMYLCASSEPGQGNTGELFFGEGSRLTVL.

Note on this clone: The same CDR3 arises from other DNA sequences in this sample as well. The chain employs TRBV11-2 and TRBJ2-5; weak D call: TRBD2 (7 bases). Between the trimmed V and J ends, which lost 2 bases and 1 base, there was a span of 17 bases. CDR3 length: 17 amino acids. The germline V gene has CDR1 SGHAT and CDR2 FQNNGV. As DNA, the CDR3 is TGTGCCAGCAGCTTATCAGCATGGGGAGGGGGCCAAGAGACCCAGTACTTC. Its translation is CASSLSAWGGGQETQYF.